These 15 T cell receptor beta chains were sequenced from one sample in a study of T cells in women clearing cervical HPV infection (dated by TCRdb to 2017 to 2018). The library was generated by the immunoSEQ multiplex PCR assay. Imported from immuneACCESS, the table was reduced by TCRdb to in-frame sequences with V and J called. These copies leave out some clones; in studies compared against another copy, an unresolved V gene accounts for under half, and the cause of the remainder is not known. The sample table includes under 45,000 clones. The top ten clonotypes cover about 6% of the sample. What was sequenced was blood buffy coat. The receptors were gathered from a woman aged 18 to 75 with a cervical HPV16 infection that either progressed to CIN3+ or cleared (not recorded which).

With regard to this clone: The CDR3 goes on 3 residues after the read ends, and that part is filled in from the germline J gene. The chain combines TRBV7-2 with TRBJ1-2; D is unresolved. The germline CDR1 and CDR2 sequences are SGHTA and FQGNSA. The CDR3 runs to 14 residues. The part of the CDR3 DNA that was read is TGTGCCAGCGTCGGAAGGGTGGGCACAGATACC. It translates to CASVGRVGTDT. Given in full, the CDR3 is CASVGRVGTDTYTF.

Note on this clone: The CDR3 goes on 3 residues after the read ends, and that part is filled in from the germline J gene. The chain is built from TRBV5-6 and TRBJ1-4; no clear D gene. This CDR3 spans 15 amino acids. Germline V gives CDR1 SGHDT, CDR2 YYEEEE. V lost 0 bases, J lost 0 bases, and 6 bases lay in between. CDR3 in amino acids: CASSLAFATNEKLFF. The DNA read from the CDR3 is TGTGCCAGCAGCTTGGCTTTCGCAACTAATGAAAAA.

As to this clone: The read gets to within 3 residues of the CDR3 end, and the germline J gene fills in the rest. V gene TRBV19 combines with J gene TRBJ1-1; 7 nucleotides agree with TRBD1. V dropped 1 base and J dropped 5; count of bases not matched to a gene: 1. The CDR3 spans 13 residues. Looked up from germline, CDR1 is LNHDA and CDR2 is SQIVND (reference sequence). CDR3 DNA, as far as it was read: TGTGCCAGTAGTATAGGACAGGGAACTGAA. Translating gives CASSIGQGTE. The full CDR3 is CASSIGQGTEAFF. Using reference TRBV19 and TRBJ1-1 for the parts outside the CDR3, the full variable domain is DGGITQSPKYLFRKEGQNVTLSCEQNLNHDAMYWYRQDPGQGLRLIYYSQIVNDFQKGDIAEGYSVSREKKESFPLTVTSAQKNPTAFYLCASSIGQGTEAFFGQGTRLTVV.

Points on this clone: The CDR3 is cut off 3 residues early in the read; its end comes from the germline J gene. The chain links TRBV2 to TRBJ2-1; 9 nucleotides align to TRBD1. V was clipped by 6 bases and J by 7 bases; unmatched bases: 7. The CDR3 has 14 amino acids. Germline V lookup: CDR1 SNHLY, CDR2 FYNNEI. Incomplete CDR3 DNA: TGTGCCAGCAGCCCGGACAGGGGTGGGAATGAG. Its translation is CASSPDRGGNE. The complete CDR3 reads CASSPDRGGNEQFF.

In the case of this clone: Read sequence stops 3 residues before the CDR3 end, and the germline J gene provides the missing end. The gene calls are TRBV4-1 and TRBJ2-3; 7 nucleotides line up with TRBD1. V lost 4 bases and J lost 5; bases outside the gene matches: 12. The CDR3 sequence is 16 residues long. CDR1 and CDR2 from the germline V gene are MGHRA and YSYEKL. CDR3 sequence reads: CASSPEPTGWVDTQYF. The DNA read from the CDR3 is TGCGCCAGCAGCCCAGAACCGACAGGGTGGGTAGATACG.

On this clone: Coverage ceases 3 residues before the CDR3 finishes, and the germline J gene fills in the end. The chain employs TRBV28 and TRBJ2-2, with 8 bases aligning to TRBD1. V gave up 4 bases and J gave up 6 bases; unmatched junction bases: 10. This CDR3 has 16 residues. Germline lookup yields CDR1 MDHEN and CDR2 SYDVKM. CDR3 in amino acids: CASSSSSTGEAGELFF. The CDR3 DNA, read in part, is TGTGCCAGCAGTTCTAGCTCGACAGGGGAGGCCGGGGAG.

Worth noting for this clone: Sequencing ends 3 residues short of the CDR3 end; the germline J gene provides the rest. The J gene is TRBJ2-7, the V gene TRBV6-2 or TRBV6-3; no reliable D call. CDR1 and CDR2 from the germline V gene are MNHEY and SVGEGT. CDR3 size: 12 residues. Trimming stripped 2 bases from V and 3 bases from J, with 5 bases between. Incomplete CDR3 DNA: TGTGCCAGCAGTTACCCCAACTACGAG. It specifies CASSYPNYE. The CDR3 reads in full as CASSYPNYEQYF.

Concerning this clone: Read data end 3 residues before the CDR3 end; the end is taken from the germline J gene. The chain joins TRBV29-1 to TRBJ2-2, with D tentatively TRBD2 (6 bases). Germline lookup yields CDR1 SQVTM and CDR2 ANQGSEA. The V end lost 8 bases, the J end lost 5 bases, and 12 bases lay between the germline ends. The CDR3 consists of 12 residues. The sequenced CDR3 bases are TGCAGCTCCCTGGGGGGAACCGGGGAG. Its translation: CSSLGGTGE. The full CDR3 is CSSLGGTGELFF.

CDR3: CASSPLAGMNTEAFF. CDR3 DNA (partial): TGTGCCAGCAGCCCTCTTGCAGGAATGAACACTGAA. The chain uses TRBV5-6 and TRBJ1-1; D is unresolved. The read gets to within 3 residues of the CDR3 end, and the germline J gene fills in the rest. The CDR3 covers 15 residues. Germline V gives CDR1 SGHDT, CDR2 YYEEEE. V dropped 4 bases and J dropped 0 bases, with 13 bases sitting between them.

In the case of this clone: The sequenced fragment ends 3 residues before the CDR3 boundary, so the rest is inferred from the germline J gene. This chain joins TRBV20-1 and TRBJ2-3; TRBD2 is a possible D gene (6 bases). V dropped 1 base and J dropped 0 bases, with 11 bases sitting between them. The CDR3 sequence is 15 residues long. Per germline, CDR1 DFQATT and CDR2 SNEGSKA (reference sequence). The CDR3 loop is CSARAGERSTDTQYF. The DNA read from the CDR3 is TGCAGTGCTAGAGCGGGGGAGCGGAGCACAGATACG.

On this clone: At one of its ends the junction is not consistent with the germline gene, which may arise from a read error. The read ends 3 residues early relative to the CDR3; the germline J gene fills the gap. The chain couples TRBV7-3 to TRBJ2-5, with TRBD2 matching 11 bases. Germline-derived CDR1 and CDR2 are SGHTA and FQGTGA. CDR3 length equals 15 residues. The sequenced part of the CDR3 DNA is TGTGCCAACAGCATCTATAGCGGGAGGGGCGAGACC. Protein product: CANSIYSGRGET. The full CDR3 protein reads CANSIYSGRGETQYF.

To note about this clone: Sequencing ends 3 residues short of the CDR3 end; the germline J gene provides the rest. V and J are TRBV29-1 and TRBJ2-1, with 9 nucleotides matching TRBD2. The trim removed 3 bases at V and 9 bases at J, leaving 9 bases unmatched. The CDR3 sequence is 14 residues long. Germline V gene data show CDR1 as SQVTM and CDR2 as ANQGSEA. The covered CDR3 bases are TGCAGCGTTGATCGGTTAGCGGGAGACGGTGAG. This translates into CSVDRLAGDGE. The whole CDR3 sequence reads CSVDRLAGDGEQFF.

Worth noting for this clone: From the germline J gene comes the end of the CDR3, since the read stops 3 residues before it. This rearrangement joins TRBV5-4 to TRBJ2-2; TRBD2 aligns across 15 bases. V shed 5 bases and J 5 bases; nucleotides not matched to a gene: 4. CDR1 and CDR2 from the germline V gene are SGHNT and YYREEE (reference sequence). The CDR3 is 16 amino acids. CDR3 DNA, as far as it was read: TGTGCCAGCAGTTACGGACTAGCGGGAGGGACCGGGGAG. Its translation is CASSYGLAGGTGE. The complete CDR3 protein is CASSYGLAGGTGELFF.

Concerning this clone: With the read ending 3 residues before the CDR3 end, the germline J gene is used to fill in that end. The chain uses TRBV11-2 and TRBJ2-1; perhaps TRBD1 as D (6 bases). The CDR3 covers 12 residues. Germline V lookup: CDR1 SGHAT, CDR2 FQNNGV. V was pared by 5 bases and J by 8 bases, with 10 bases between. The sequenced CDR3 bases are TGTGCCAGCAGCACAGGGTCAGATGAG. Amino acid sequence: CASSTGSDE. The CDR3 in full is CASSTGSDEQFF.

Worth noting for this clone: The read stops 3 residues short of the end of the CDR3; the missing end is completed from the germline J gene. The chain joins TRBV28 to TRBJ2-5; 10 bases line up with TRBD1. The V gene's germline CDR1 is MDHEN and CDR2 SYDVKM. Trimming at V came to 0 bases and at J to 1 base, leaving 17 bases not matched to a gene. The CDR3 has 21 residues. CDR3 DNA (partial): TGTGCCAGCAGTTTATGGTCACCACCGGGACAGGGGACGCCCTTCCAAGAGACC. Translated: CASSLWSPPGQGTPFQET. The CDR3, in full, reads CASSLWSPPGQGTPFQETQYF.